The present T cell receptor (beta chain) was sequenced within a study of blood T cell repertoires in COVID-19. Whole-study context: The United States, Italy and Spain provided the acute and convalescent COVID-19 samples. PBMCs, B-cell-depleted T cells, or T cells were the source of the cDNA or gDNA that made up the material.

How the authors handled the data: Reference gene primer amplification gave estimated nucleated cell counts. Clones were read by immunoSEQ multiplex PCR, and TCRdb kept only the in-frame ones, dropping some. V and J calls and clone size follow that table, whereas D and trimming were derived from the DNA. Of roughly 96,000 clones in the sample, roughly 87% were seen once. The sequencing input was peripheral blood. This sequence was found in an older man with acute or convalescent COVID-19.

Here the CDR3 reads CASSPRRQNTEAFF. Here the CDR3 DNA reads TGTGCCAGCAGCCCCCGACGACAGAACACTGAAGCTTTCTTT. The V and J genes are TRBV7-2 and TRBJ1-1; D not certain. The CDR3 extends over 14 amino acids. The germline CDR1 and CDR2 sequences are SGHTA and FQGNSA. V lost 5 bases and J 1 base, leaving 11 bases between the germline ends.